A selection of T cell receptor beta chains follows, all from one sample in a study of Ad26.COV2.S vaccination and SARS-CoV-2 variants. Generated by immunoSEQ multiplex PCR, the TCRdb table keeps only in-frame clones and is missing some. The data contain 380,000 or so clones, 83% of them singletons. Sample: peripheral blood, taken in a trial of Ad26.COV2.S vaccine versus placebo. These TCRs come from a person between 18 and 65 years old who received the Ad26.COV2.S COVID-19 vaccine or a placebo. CDR3s include the opening cysteine and the closing phenylalanine or tryptophan. The order of the fields is clone size, CDR3 length, D gene, J gene, V gene, CDR3 DNA, CDR3 protein. A D gene is named only where the DNA matches it firmly. Only some rows state a clone size, as once, few, many or a class for expanded clones.

clone size: NA; CDR3 length: 15; D gene: TRBD2; J gene: TRBJ2-7; V gene: TRBV7-6; CDR3 DNA: TGTGCCAGCAGCTTCGGTAGCGGGAATAGGTACGAGCAGTACTTC; CDR3 protein: CASSFGSGNRYEQYF
clone size: NA; CDR3 length: 16; D gene: TRBD1; J gene: TRBJ2-3; V gene: TRBV5-4; CDR3 DNA: TGTGCCAGCAGCTCGACCGGGACAGGGAGGGGGGATACGCAGTATTTT; CDR3 protein: CASSSTGTGRGDTQYF
clone size: NA; CDR3 length: 13; D gene: TRBD1; J gene: TRBJ2-7; V gene: TRBV6-6; CDR3 DNA: TGTGCCAGCAGCGGTACAGGGGTCCACGAGCAGTACTTC; CDR3 protein: CASSGTGVHEQYF
clone size: NA; CDR3 length: 13; D gene: NA; J gene: TRBJ2-1; V gene: TRBV4-1; CDR3 DNA: TGCGCCAGCAGCCCCGGGGGGCCCACCCGGGAGTTCTTC; CDR3 protein: CASSPGGPTREFF
clone size: NA; CDR3 length: 16; D gene: NA; J gene: TRBJ1-1; V gene: TRBV7-4; CDR3 DNA: TGTGCCAGCAGGGTTAGCCCTCATTTTTTGCACACTGAAGCTTTCTTT; CDR3 protein: CASRVSPHFLHTEAFF
clone size: few; CDR3 length: 15; D gene: TRBD1; J gene: TRBJ2-3; V gene: TRBV2; CDR3 DNA: TGTGCCAGCAGTACGAGGACAGGGGGCACAGATACGCAGTATTTT; CDR3 protein: CASSTRTGGTDTQYF
clone size: NA; CDR3 length: 15; D gene: NA; J gene: TRBJ1-1; V gene: TRBV4-1; CDR3 DNA: TGCGCCAGCAGCTTGAAAAGGGGTGAGGGAACTGAAGCTTTCTTT; CDR3 protein: CASSLKRGEGTEAFF
clone size: NA; CDR3 length: 13; D gene: NA; J gene: TRBJ2-7; V gene: TRBV5-1; CDR3 DNA: TGCGCCAGCAGCCTACAGGGAGGGAACGAGCAGTACTTC; CDR3 protein: CASSLQGGNEQYF
clone size: few; CDR3 length: 16; D gene: NA; J gene: TRBJ1-6; V gene: TRBV18; CDR3 DNA: TGTGCCAGCTCACCACTGGGTGAGGGGATCGCATCACCCCTCCACTTT; CDR3 protein: CASSPLGEGIASPLHF
clone size: NA; CDR3 length: 16; D gene: TRBD1; J gene: TRBJ1-1; V gene: TRBV19; CDR3 DNA: TGTGCCAGTAGTATAGTGGGACAGGGGGCGAACACTGAAGCTTTCTTT; CDR3 protein: CASSIVGQGANTEAFF
clone size: NA; CDR3 length: 13; D gene: TRBD2; J gene: TRBJ2-2; V gene: TRBV29-1; CDR3 DNA: TGCAGCGGGGGACTAGCGGACACCGGGGAGCTGTTTTTT; CDR3 protein: CSGGLADTGELFF
clone size: NA; CDR3 length: 15; D gene: NA; J gene: TRBJ1-4; V gene: TRBV5-1; CDR3 DNA: TGCGCCAGCGGCCAAGGAGGGACGACTAATGAAAAACTGTTTTTT; CDR3 protein: CASGQGGTTNEKLFF
clone size: NA; CDR3 length: 13; D gene: NA; J gene: TRBJ2-7; V gene: TRBV19; CDR3 DNA: TGTGCCAGTAGTATGGGGTCAGGGTACGAGCAGTACTTC; CDR3 protein: CASSMGSGYEQYF
clone size: NA; CDR3 length: 16; D gene: NA; J gene: TRBJ2-3; V gene: TRBV7-3; CDR3 DNA: TGTGCCAGCAGTCCCGACGGTGCGGGGTACACAGATACGCAGTATTTT; CDR3 protein: CASSPDGAGYTDTQYF
clone size: NA; CDR3 length: 14; D gene: NA; J gene: TRBJ1-1; V gene: TRBV5-1; CDR3 DNA: TGCGCCAGCAGCTTGAATCTCGGGAACACTGAAGCTTTCTTT; CDR3 protein: CASSLNLGNTEAFF
clone size: NA; CDR3 length: 14; D gene: NA; J gene: TRBJ1-4; V gene: TRBV5-8; CDR3 DNA: TGTGCCAGCAGCTTGCCACCTCCAAGGGAAAAACTGTTTTTT; CDR3 protein: CASSLPPPREKLFF
clone size: NA; CDR3 length: 13; D gene: NA; J gene: TRBJ1-2; V gene: TRBV19; CDR3 DNA: TGTGCCAGTAGTATCCGGTCGCAGGGCGGCTACACCTTC; CDR3 protein: CASSIRSQGGYTF
clone size: NA; CDR3 length: 14; D gene: TRBD1; J gene: TRBJ2-1; V gene: TRBV19; CDR3 DNA: TGTGCCAGTAGTACTCCGGGACAGTTCCATGAGCAGTTCTTC; CDR3 protein: CASSTPGQFHEQFF
clone size: once; CDR3 length: 15; D gene: TRBD1; J gene: TRBJ1-2; V gene: TRBV6-5; CDR3 DNA: TGTGCCAGCCCAAGGACAGGGGAGATTTTCTATGGCTACACCTTC; CDR3 protein: CASPRTGEIFYGYTF
clone size: NA; CDR3 length: 14; D gene: TRBD1; J gene: TRBJ2-5; V gene: TRBV24-1; CDR3 DNA: TGTGCCACCAGTGACCCCGGACAGGGAGAGACCCAGTACTTC; CDR3 protein: CATSDPGQGETQYF
clone size: NA; CDR3 length: 15; D gene: TRBD1; J gene: TRBJ1-1; V gene: TRBV5-4; CDR3 DNA: TGTGCCAGCAGCCCGGACAGGGGTAGATGGAATGAAGCTTTCTTT; CDR3 protein: CASSPDRGRWNEAFF
clone size: NA; CDR3 length: 13; D gene: NA; J gene: TRBJ1-4; V gene: TRBV6-5; CDR3 DNA: TGTGCCAGCAGTTACTCGCGGAATGAAAAACTGTTTTTT; CDR3 protein: CASSYSRNEKLFF
clone size: NA; CDR3 length: 14; D gene: TRBD2; J gene: TRBJ2-7; V gene: TRBV5-1; CDR3 DNA: TGCGCCAGCAGCACTAGCGGGAGCTCCTACGAGCAGTACTTC; CDR3 protein: CASSTSGSSYEQYF
clone size: many; CDR3 length: 13; D gene: NA; J gene: TRBJ1-2; V gene: TRBV10-3; CDR3 DNA: TGTGCCATTAGGACGGGCAGAGGTGGTGGCTACACCTTC; CDR3 protein: CAIRTGRGGGYTF
clone size: once; CDR3 length: 14; D gene: TRBD1; J gene: TRBJ1-1; V gene: TRBV11-3; CDR3 DNA: TGTGCCAGCAGCCCGGGACAGGGAGACTCTGAAGCTTTCTTT; CDR3 protein: CASSPGQGDSEAFF
clone size: NA; CDR3 length: 13; D gene: NA; J gene: TRBJ1-3; V gene: TRBV12-3/TRBV12-4; CDR3 DNA: TGTGCCAGCAGTCAGTTTTCTGGAAACACCATATATTTT; CDR3 protein: CASSQFSGNTIYF
clone size: NA; CDR3 length: 18; D gene: TRBD2; J gene: TRBJ2-7; V gene: TRBV12-5; CDR3 DNA: TGTGCTAGTGGCCTTACCGGACTAGCGTCATCCAGCTCCTACGAGCAGTACTTC; CDR3 protein: CASGLTGLASSSSYEQYF
clone size: once; CDR3 length: 13; D gene: NA; J gene: TRBJ1-1; V gene: TRBV7-9; CDR3 DNA: TGTGCCAGCAGCTTACAAGGGAACACTGAAGCTTTCTTT; CDR3 protein: CASSLQGNTEAFF
clone size: NA; CDR3 length: 17; D gene: TRBD2; J gene: TRBJ2-5; V gene: TRBV5-4; CDR3 DNA: TGTGCCAGCAGCTTCGGAGGGACTAGCGGGAGGGGGGAGACCCAGTACTTC; CDR3 protein: CASSFGGTSGRGETQYF
clone size: NA; CDR3 length: 15; D gene: TRBD2; J gene: TRBJ2-7; V gene: TRBV4-2; CDR3 DNA: TGTGCCAGCAGCCTCCAGCGGGGTAGCTCCTACGAGCAGTACTTC; CDR3 protein: CASSLQRGSSYEQYF
clone size: NA; CDR3 length: 12; D gene: TRBD1; J gene: TRBJ1-1; V gene: TRBV6-6; CDR3 DNA: TGTGCCAGCAGGCCCGGGACAGGAGAAGCTTTCTTT; CDR3 protein: CASRPGTGEAFF
clone size: NA; CDR3 length: 15; D gene: NA; J gene: TRBJ1-5; V gene: TRBV4-1; CDR3 DNA: TGCGCCAGCAGCTTTTTAGAGGGCGGCGGTCAGCCCCAGCATTTT; CDR3 protein: CASSFLEGGGQPQHF
clone size: NA; CDR3 length: 13; D gene: NA; J gene: TRBJ2-7; V gene: TRBV7-9; CDR3 DNA: TGTGCCAGCAGCTTAGGGTCGGGGGCCGAGCAGTACTTC; CDR3 protein: CASSLGSGAEQYF
clone size: NA; CDR3 length: 16; D gene: NA; J gene: TRBJ2-2; V gene: TRBV5-3; CDR3 DNA: TGTGCCAGAAGCTGGATGCGGGGAGCGAACACCGGGGAGCTGTTTTTT; CDR3 protein: CARSWMRGANTGELFF
clone size: NA; CDR3 length: 14; D gene: NA; J gene: TRBJ1-6; V gene: TRBV28; CDR3 DNA: TGTGCCAGCAGTTTGGGGTCATACGGCAAGACCCTCCACTTT; CDR3 protein: CASSLGSYGKTLHF
clone size: NA; CDR3 length: 15; D gene: NA; J gene: TRBJ1-3; V gene: TRBV5-4; CDR3 DNA: TGTGCCAGCAGCTTGGGGCTTTTCTCTGGAAACACCATATATTTT; CDR3 protein: CASSLGLFSGNTIYF
clone size: NA; CDR3 length: 16; D gene: TRBD1; J gene: TRBJ1-4; V gene: TRBV5-1; CDR3 DNA: TGCGCCAGCAGCTTGGTCGGGACAGGAGTTAATGAAAAACTGTTTTTT; CDR3 protein: CASSLVGTGVNEKLFF
clone size: NA; CDR3 length: 17; D gene: NA; J gene: TRBJ2-6; V gene: TRBV19; CDR3 DNA: TGTGCCAGTACCTCCCGAGGACTCCCCTCTGGGGCCAACGTCCTGACTTTC; CDR3 protein: CASTSRGLPSGANVLTF
clone size: NA; CDR3 length: 16; D gene: NA; J gene: TRBJ2-5; V gene: TRBV14; CDR3 DNA: TGTGCCAGCAGCCAAGAGGATTCAGCGGCCCAAGAGACCCAGTACTTC; CDR3 protein: CASSQEDSAAQETQYF
clone size: NA; CDR3 length: 16; D gene: NA; J gene: TRBJ1-1; V gene: TRBV2; CDR3 DNA: TGTGCCAGCAGGCGCTCGGTAAGACGGTCGAACACTGAAGCTTTCTTT; CDR3 protein: CASRRSVRRSNTEAFF
clone size: NA; CDR3 length: 15; D gene: TRBD2; J gene: TRBJ2-7; V gene: TRBV19; CDR3 DNA: TGTGCCAGTAGTATAGGGCGGGGGGCGGACTACGAGCAGTACTTC; CDR3 protein: CASSIGRGADYEQYF
clone size: NA; CDR3 length: 15; D gene: NA; J gene: TRBJ1-1; V gene: TRBV6-5; CDR3 DNA: TGTGCCAGCAGTTTTCTCGTGGACTCCGAGGGAAAAGCTTTCTTT; CDR3 protein: CASSFLVDSEGKAFF
clone size: NA; CDR3 length: 15; D gene: TRBD1; J gene: TRBJ1-6; V gene: TRBV6-5; CDR3 DNA: TGTGCCAGCAGAAGGGGGGACAGGGGGCCGGGGCCCCTCCACTTT; CDR3 protein: CASRRGDRGPGPLHF
clone size: NA; CDR3 length: 19; D gene: NA; J gene: TRBJ2-6; V gene: TRBV7-8; CDR3 DNA: TGTGCCAGCAGCTTAACCAGGGGGGGCCCCTCCTCTGGGGCCAACGTCCTGACTTTC; CDR3 protein: CASSLTRGGPSSGANVLTF
clone size: NA; CDR3 length: 11; D gene: TRBD2; J gene: TRBJ2-7; V gene: TRBV27; CDR3 DNA: TGTGCCACCCGGGGGGGCTACGAGCAGTACTTC; CDR3 protein: CATRGGYEQYF
clone size: NA; CDR3 length: 16; D gene: NA; J gene: TRBJ1-3; V gene: TRBV5-5; CDR3 DNA: TGTGCCAGCAGCTTGTACGGAGCCTCTCTTCGAAACACCATATATTTT; CDR3 protein: CASSLYGASLRNTIYF
clone size: NA; CDR3 length: 12; D gene: NA; J gene: TRBJ2-7; V gene: TRBV5-6; CDR3 DNA: TGTGCCAGCAGCTTGAACCGTTACGAGCAGTACTTC; CDR3 protein: CASSLNRYEQYF
clone size: NA; CDR3 length: 15; D gene: NA; J gene: TRBJ2-1; V gene: TRBV11-2; CDR3 DNA: TGTGCCAGCAGCTTAGGCGGGTCAACCTACAATGAGCAGTTCTTC; CDR3 protein: CASSLGGSTYNEQFF
clone size: NA; CDR3 length: 14; D gene: NA; J gene: TRBJ1-5; V gene: TRBV6-2/TRBV6-3; CDR3 DNA: TGTGCCAGCAGTTTGCAGGGAGGGAATCAGCCCCAGCATTTT; CDR3 protein: CASSLQGGNQPQHF
clone size: NA; CDR3 length: 12; D gene: NA; J gene: TRBJ1-6; V gene: TRBV2; CDR3 DNA: TGTGCCAGCAGTGTTGGGGACTCACCCCTCCACTTT; CDR3 protein: CASSVGDSPLHF
clone size: NA; CDR3 length: 14; D gene: NA; J gene: TRBJ1-1; V gene: TRBV6-6; CDR3 DNA: TGTGCCAGCAGGAGGGAGGAGGGCCACACTGAAGCTTTCTTT; CDR3 protein: CASRREEGHTEAFF
clone size: NA; CDR3 length: 15; D gene: NA; J gene: TRBJ1-1; V gene: TRBV10-2; CDR3 DNA: TGCGCCAGCAGTGAAAAAGGGGTCATGAACACTGAAGCTTTCTTT; CDR3 protein: CASSEKGVMNTEAFF
clone size: NA; CDR3 length: 15; D gene: NA; J gene: TRBJ1-1; V gene: TRBV6-6; CDR3 DNA: TGTGCCAGCAGTTACCCACAGGAGCGCGCCACTGAAGCTTTCTTT; CDR3 protein: CASSYPQERATEAFF
clone size: NA; CDR3 length: 14; D gene: NA; J gene: TRBJ1-1; V gene: TRBV29-1; CDR3 DNA: TGCAGCGTTGTGAAAAACAGGGAGAACACTGAAGCTTTCTTT; CDR3 protein: CSVVKNRENTEAFF
clone size: NA; CDR3 length: 12; D gene: NA; J gene: TRBJ1-2; V gene: TRBV11-2; CDR3 DNA: TGTGCCAGCAGCCTACAGAGGGGTGGCTACACCTTC; CDR3 protein: CASSLQRGGYTF
clone size: NA; CDR3 length: 13; D gene: NA; J gene: TRBJ1-3; V gene: TRBV5-1; CDR3 DNA: TGCGCCAGCCAGCGGGACGGCAGAAACACCATATATTTT; CDR3 protein: CASQRDGRNTIYF
clone size: NA; CDR3 length: 14; D gene: NA; J gene: TRBJ2-2; V gene: TRBV3-1/TRBV3-2; CDR3 DNA: TGTGCCAGCAGCCAAAATACCTACACCGGGGAGCTGTTTTTT; CDR3 protein: CASSQNTYTGELFF
clone size: few; CDR3 length: 15; D gene: TRBD1; J gene: TRBJ2-1; V gene: TRBV23-1; CDR3 DNA: TGCGCCAGCAGTCAGTGGGACAGGGGAAGGAATGAGCAGTTCTTC; CDR3 protein: CASSQWDRGRNEQFF
clone size: NA; CDR3 length: 17; D gene: TRBD2; J gene: TRBJ2-7; V gene: TRBV2; CDR3 DNA: TGTGCCAGCAGTGAAGCGGGTGGTCGGCTAGCGGGAGTAAAGCAGTACTTC; CDR3 protein: CASSEAGGRLAGVKQYF
clone size: NA; CDR3 length: 14; D gene: NA; J gene: TRBJ2-5; V gene: TRBV18; CDR3 DNA: TGTGCCAGCTCACCATCTAGAGATCAAGAGACCCAGTACTTC; CDR3 protein: CASSPSRDQETQYF